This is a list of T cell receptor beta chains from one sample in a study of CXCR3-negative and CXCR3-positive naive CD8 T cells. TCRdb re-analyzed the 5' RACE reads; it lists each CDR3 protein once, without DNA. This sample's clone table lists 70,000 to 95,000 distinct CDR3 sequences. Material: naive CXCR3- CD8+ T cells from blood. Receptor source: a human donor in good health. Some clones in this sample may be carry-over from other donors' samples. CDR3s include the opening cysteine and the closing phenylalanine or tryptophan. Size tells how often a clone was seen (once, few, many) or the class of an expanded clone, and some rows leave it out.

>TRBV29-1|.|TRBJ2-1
CSVEGLAGDEQFF
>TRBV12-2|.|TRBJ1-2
CASRLGGECWLYGYTF
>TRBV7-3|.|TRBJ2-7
CASSSFQGYEQYF
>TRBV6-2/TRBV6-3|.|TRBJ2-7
CASTTLRTGTSFYEQYF
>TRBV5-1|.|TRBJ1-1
CASSLAGGGSEAFF
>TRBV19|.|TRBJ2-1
CASSMAAGAYNEQFF
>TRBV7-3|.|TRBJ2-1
CASSLRLSSSYNEQFF
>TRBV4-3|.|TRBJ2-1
CASSQEWHPPSGGATDNEQFF
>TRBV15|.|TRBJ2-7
CATSKGPPDRAYEQYF
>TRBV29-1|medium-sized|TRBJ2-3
CSVEDPDRVYTDTQYF
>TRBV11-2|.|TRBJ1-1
CASSLGFGLGNTEAFF
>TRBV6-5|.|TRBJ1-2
CASSQRQGPSYGYTF
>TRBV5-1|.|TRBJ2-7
CASGGSGTGYPRVSYEQYF
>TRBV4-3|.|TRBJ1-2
CASSQAYETVYYGYTF
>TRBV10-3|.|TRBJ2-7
CAILDSSSYEQYF
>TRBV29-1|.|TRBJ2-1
CSANERGVEQFF
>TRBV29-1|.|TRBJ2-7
CSVEEGWSYEQYF
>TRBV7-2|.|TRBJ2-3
CASRKGVGGSPDTQYF
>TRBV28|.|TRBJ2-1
CASSLGQYNEQFF
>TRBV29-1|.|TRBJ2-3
CSIPPGTSTDTQYF
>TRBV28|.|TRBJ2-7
CASSYPGAAYEQYF
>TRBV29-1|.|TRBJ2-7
CSVETGPVSYEQYF
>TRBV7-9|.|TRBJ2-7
CASSLVTDGYEQYF
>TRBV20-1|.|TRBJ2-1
CSARYRDNEQFF
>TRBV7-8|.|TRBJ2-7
CASRLQGAVNYEQYF
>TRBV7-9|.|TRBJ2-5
CASSLVGGRSQETQYF
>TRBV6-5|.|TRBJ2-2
CASSYSIYTGRDTGELFF
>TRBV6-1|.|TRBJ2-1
CASSERSSGYNEQFF
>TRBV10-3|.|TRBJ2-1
CADPSEAPNEQFF
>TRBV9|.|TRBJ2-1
CASSDDPNSTTLWNEQFF
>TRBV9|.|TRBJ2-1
CASSVKLAGGDSYNEQFF
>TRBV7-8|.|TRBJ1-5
CASSSRGTGGLSNQPQHF
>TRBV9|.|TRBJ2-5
CASSVVPGSEETQYF
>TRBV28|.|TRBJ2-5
CASSPARFQETQYF
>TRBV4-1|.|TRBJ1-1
CASSQETLTEAFF
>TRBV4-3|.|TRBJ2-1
CASSRGGSSEQFF
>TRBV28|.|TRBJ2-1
CASSPNDDNEQFF
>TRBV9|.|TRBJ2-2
CASSDRTGRDTGELFF
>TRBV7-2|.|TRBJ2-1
CASSPRHLYEQFF
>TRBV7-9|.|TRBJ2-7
CASSSPGSSYEQYF
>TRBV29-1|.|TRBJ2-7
CSVQAGGPYDQYF
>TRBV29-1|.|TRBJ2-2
CSVLVGNTGELFF
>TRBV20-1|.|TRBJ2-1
CSARVPEDYREQFF
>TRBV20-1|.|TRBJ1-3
CSASHRTLNTIYF
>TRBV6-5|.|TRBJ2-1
CASSYSGNEQFF
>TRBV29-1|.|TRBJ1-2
CSARTPLTAVPDGYTF
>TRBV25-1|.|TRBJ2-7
CASSESPKTGTGGLLIPYEQYF
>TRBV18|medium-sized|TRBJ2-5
CASSPPISGNLETQYF
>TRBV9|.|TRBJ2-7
CASSASGGASYEQYF
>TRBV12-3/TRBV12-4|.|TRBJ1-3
CASSYPAGGRGRTGNTIYF
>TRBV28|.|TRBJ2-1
CATFDRSYNEQFF
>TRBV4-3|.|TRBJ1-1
CASSQETAEDRRGVAFF
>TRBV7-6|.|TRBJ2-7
CASSLEASGGSYEQYF
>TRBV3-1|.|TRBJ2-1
CASSLIGDPSYNEQFF
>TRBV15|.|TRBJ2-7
CATSDRTYEQYF
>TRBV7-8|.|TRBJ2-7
CASSLEGGASYEQYF
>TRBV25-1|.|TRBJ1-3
CASSVQGSGNTIYF
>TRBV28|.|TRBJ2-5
CASSPVIFSGETQYF
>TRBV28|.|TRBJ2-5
CASSSHIAEGWQETQYF
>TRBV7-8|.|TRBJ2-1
CASRLPGQNYNEQFF